This paragraph covers one T cell receptor (beta chain) sequence. As yet, its antigen is unknown. Other DNA sequences within the sample encode an identical CDR3. TCRdb keeps only in-frame clones here, not all; method: immunoSEQ multiplex PCR. The table lists approximately 100,000 clones, approximately 90% of them singletons. Between the trimmed V and J ends, which lost 0 bases and 3 bases, there was a span of 3 bases. The CDR3 totals 13 residues. The germline V gene has CDR1 MNHEY and CDR2 SVGAGI. The data belong to a study of T cell responses to AZD1222 COVID-19 vaccine. Whole-study results and caveats: Just 5 to 7 AZD1222 recipients were seropositive at baseline. Regions 160-218 and 743-854 dominated among vaccine-associated CD4 TCRs spanning spike.

The chain joins TRBV6-5 to TRBJ2-1, with unresolved D. The specimen was peripheral blood, collected on day 0 of AZD1222 vaccination. This clonotype was sampled from an adult in good health. As DNA, the CDR3 is TGTGCCAGCAGTTACTCTCTCTACAATGAGCAGTTCTTC. Amino acids: CASSYSLYNEQFF.